The 22 T cell receptor beta chains presented below share a single source sample, sequenced in a study of blood T cell repertoires in COVID-19. This table comes from immunoSEQ multiplex PCR, and its TCRdb copy is limited to in-frame clones, with some not included. In the table there are 180,000 or so clones, roughly 84% of which are singletons. The sequencing input was PBMCs or T cells enriched from blood (not recorded which). These receptors originate from a man in his forties who had recovered from COVID-19.

The chain couples TRBV13 to TRBJ2-3; D might be TRBD2 (5 bases). This CDR3 has 16 residues. Trimming pared 2 bases from V and 0 bases from J, leaving 12 bases between. From germline, CDR1 is PRHDT and CDR2 FYEKMQ (reference sequence). In DNA, the CDR3 is TGTGCCAGCAGCTTAAGGAAGCGGACTAGCACAGATACGCAGTATTTT. This encodes CASSLRKRTSTDTQYF.

The chain's CDR3 is CASSQQGTNEKLFF. CDR3 DNA sequence: TGCGCCAGCAGCCAACAGGGAACTAATGAAAAACTGTTTTTT. This chain links TRBV4-1 with TRBJ1-4, with a possible D match to TRBD1 (5 bases). Germline V lookup: CDR1 MGHRA, CDR2 YSYEKL. There are 14 residues in the CDR3. Trimming left V 2 bases short and J 1 base short, with 5 bases between.

Here the CDR3 DNA reads TGTGCCAGCAGTACCCGGACCGACAGAAGCTCACCCCTCCACTTT. Encoded protein: CASSTRTDRSSPLHF. V is TRBV28 and J is TRBJ1-6; D may be TRBD1 (5 bases). V dropped 5 bases and J dropped 10 bases, with 18 bases sitting between them. This CDR3 has 15 amino acids. Germline CDR1 MDHEN, CDR2 SYDVKM.

This chain connects TRBV2 to TRBJ1-2, with 9 bases fitting TRBD1. V lost 2 bases and J lost 7; bases outside the gene matches: 11. The CDR3 spans 16 residues. The germline CDR1 and CDR2 sequences are SNHLY and FYNNEI. The CDR3: CASSETGQGRVGGYTF. The CDR3 DNA follows: TGTGCCAGCAGTGAAACGGGACAGGGAAGGGTAGGTGGCTACACCTTC.

The V call is TRBV9, the J call TRBJ1-2; 7 bases align to TRBD1. CDR1 is SGDLS and CDR2 is YYNGEE in the germline V gene. The CDR3 covers 12 residues. The V and J ends lost 3 bases and 8 bases, in that order; junction bases with no gene match: 4. CDR3 sequence (DNA): TGTGCCAGCAGCGCAGGGACAGTGGGCTACACCTTC. Translating it yields CASSAGTVGYTF.

This sequence joins TRBV18 and TRBJ2-2; 9 nucleotides match TRBD1. This CDR3 region has 15 residues. The V gene end was trimmed by 3 bases and the J gene end by 5 bases; junction bases not matched to a gene: 4. Looked up from germline, CDR1 is KGHSH and CDR2 is LQKENI. The CDR3 region is CASSPGTGQTGELFF. The CDR3, as DNA: TGTGCCAGCTCACCTGGGACAGGGCAAACCGGGGAGCTGTTTTTT.

The chain is built from TRBV5-1 and TRBJ2-5; TRBD2 aligns across 10 bases. The CDR3 spans 15 residues. Germline CDR1 reads SGHRS; CDR2 reads YFSETQ. The V gene end was trimmed by 5 bases and the J gene end by 5 bases; junction bases not matched to a gene: 9. The CDR3 DNA reads TGCGCCAGCAGATCAAGCGGGGGGGCCCGGGAGACCCAGTACTTC. This sequence encodes CASRSSGGARETQYF.

The chain links TRBV19 to TRBJ2-7; 7 positions agree with TRBD1. The CDR3 contains 13 residues. The junction had 6 bases not matched to a gene; V was cut back by 5 bases and J by 5 bases. Per the germline V gene, CDR1 is LNHDA and CDR2 is SQIVND (reference sequence). CDR3 in DNA: TGTGCCAGTAGTCCAGAGACAGGGCACGAGCAGTACTTC. This gives the protein CASSPETGHEQYF.

The genes are TRBV15 and TRBJ2-7; D is perhaps TRBD1 (6 bases). The CDR3 loop spans 14 amino acids. V lost 5 bases and J lost 3, with 14 bases in between. Germline-derived CDR1 and CDR2 are LNHNV and YYDKDF (reference sequence). The CDR3 loop is CATSRTQGIYEQYF. CDR3 coding DNA: TGTGCCACCAGCCGGACGCAGGGGATCTACGAGCAGTACTTC.

The rearrangement links TRBV19 to TRBJ1-2; D is perhaps TRBD1 (5 bases). This CDR3 has 14 residues. In germline, CDR1 is LNHDA, CDR2 SQIVND (reference sequence). V lost 4 bases and J 2 bases, leaving 11 bases between the germline ends. The CDR3 nucleotides are TGTGCCAGTAGTAGGAAAGGGGCGAACTATGGCTACACCTTC. It translates to CASSRKGANYGYTF.

The gene calls are TRBV30 and TRBJ1-2; D not certain. The CDR3 contains 13 residues. The V gene lost 3 bases and the J gene lost 3 bases, with 11 bases spanning the gap. Germline CDR1 is GTSNPN and CDR2 is SVGIG (reference sequence). The CDR3 loop is CAWSRGVDYGYTF. Here the CDR3 DNA reads TGTGCCTGGAGCCGGGGAGTGGACTATGGCTACACCTTC.

J is TRBJ2-5 and V is TRBV9; 8 nucleotides match TRBD2. This CDR3 comprises 14 residues. The V gene end was trimmed by 3 bases and the J gene end by 7 bases; junction bases not matched to a gene: 8. Germline CDR1 is SGDLS and CDR2 is YYNGEE. CDR3 loop: CASSARGGLGTQYF. The CDR3 nucleotides read TGTGCCAGCAGCGCCCGGGGGGGCCTGGGGACCCAGTACTTC.

The rearrangement links TRBV12-3 or TRBV12-4 to TRBJ2-2, with D hard to call. Trimming took 3 bases from V and 8 from J, leaving 4 bases between them. There are 11 residues in the CDR3. CDR3 DNA: TGTGCCAGCAGTTTTTTAGGGGAGCTGTTTTTT. Its protein product is CASSFLGELFF.

This clone appeared a few times. V is TRBV28 and J is TRBJ1-1; D perhaps matches TRBD1 (6 bases). V lost 8 bases, J lost 4 bases, and 17 bases lay in between. Per the germline V gene, CDR1 is MDHEN and CDR2 is SYDVKM. The CDR3 runs 14 residues. CDR3 loop: CASLPGDWGTEAFF. CDR3 DNA: TGTGCCAGCCTACCAGGGGATTGGGGCACTGAAGCTTTCTTT. Variable domain in full (rest from reference TRBV28 and TRBJ1-1): DVKVTQSSRYLVKRTGEKVFLECVQDMDHENMFWYRQDPGLGLRLIYFSYDVKMKEKGDIPEGYSVSREKKERFSLILESASTNQTSMYLCASLPGDWGTEAFFGQGTRLTVV.

The V call is TRBV7-2, the J call TRBJ1-5, with D hard to call. CDR3 length: 15 residues. Per germline, CDR1 SGHTA and CDR2 FQGNSA. V lost 2 bases, J lost 6 bases, and 14 bases lay in between. The CDR3 DNA reads TGTGCCAGCAGCTTAAATTTCGCGGGTGGTCAGCCCCAGCATTTT. Protein sequence: CASSLNFAGGQPQHF.

This chain uses TRBV12-3 or TRBV12-4 with TRBJ2-3; TRBD2 aligns across 16 bases. Unmatched junction bases numbered 2, after V lost 8 bases and J lost 9 bases. The CDR3 is made up of 13 amino acids. The CDR3 DNA is TGTGCCAGCGGGACTAGCGGGGGGGAGACGCAGTATTTT. Translation: CASGTSGGETQYF.

This chain links TRBV7-9 with TRBJ2-3, with 13 bases matching TRBD2. The germline gives CDR1 SEHNR, CDR2 FQNEAQ (reference sequence). The trim removed 4 bases at V and 4 bases at J, leaving 8 bases unmatched. This CDR3 has 17 residues. CDR3 region: CASSSRTSGGHPDTQYF. CDR3 DNA sequence: TGTGCCAGCAGCTCACGGACTAGCGGGGGACATCCAGATACGCAGTATTTT.

The CDR3 loop is CASRKPGLITDTQYF. In DNA, the CDR3 is TGTGCCAGCAGGAAACCGGGACTGATAACAGATACGCAGTATTTT. The chain has TRBV6-5 and TRBJ2-3; D is perhaps TRBD2 (6 bases). Germline loops: CDR1 MNHEY, CDR2 SVGAGI. CDR3 length: 15 amino acids. Trimming removed 6 bases from V and 3 bases from J, with 16 bases in between.

V usage is TRBV9 and J usage is TRBJ2-2; maybe TRBD1 (5 bases). The CDR3 is made up of 17 amino acids. V lost 4 bases to trimming and J lost 0 bases, with 16 bases between them. Germline V gene lookup returns CDR1 SGDLS and CDR2 YYNGEE. In DNA, the CDR3 is TGTGCCAGCAGCCCCCACCTCGGACACGCGAACACCGGGGAGCTGTTTTTT. Its translation is CASSPHLGHANTGELFF.

This sequence joins TRBV7-2 and TRBJ2-2; 12 bases map to TRBD2. CDR1 is SGHTA and CDR2 is FQGNSA in the germline V gene. Unmatched junction bases numbered 1, after V lost 2 bases and J lost 6 bases. The CDR3 is made up of 15 amino acids. CDR3 sequence: CASSLRLAGAGELFF. CDR3 bases: TGTGCCAGCAGCTTACGACTAGCGGGGGCCGGGGAGCTGTTTTTT.

V is TRBV2 and J is TRBJ2-1; 8 bases are a match to TRBD2. The CDR3 loop spans 14 amino acids. Per germline, CDR1 SNHLY and CDR2 FYNNEI. Germline trimming cut 5 bases from V and 8 bases from J; bases unmatched to any gene: 8. CDR3 sequence (DNA): TGTGCCAGCAGTTCGGGACTAGTGGGCTATGAGCAGTTCTTC. This gives the protein CASSSGLVGYEQFF.

This clone was seen only once. Other DNA sequences in this specimen translate into the identical CDR3. The CDR3 nucleotides are TGCGCCAGCAGCTTGGTCCAGGCTATGAACACTGAAGCTTTCTTT. This gives the protein CASSLVQAMNTEAFF. This chain connects TRBV5-1 to TRBJ1-1; D is unresolved. The CDR3 sequence is 15 residues long. The V gene's germline CDR1 is SGHRS and CDR2 YFSETQ. V lost 0 bases and J lost 0, with 9 bases in between.